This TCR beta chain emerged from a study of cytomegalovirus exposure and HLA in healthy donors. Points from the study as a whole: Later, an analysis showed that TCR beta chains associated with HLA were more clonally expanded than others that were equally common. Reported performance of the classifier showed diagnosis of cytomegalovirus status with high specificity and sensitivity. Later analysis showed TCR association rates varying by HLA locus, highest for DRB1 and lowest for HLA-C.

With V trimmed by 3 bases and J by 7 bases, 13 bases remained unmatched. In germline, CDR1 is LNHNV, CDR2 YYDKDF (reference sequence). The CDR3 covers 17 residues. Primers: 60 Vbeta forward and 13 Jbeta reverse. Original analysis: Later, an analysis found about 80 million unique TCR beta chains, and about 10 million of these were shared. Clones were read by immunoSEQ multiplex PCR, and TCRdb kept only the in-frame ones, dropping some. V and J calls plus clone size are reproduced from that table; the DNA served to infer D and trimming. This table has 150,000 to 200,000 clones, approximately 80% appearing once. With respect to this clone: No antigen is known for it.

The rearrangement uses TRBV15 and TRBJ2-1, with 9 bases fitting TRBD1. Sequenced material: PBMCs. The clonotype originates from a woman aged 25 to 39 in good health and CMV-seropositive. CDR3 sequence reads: CATSSPEQGAWGNEQFF. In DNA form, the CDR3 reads TGTGCCACCAGCAGTCCAGAACAGGGGGCTTGGGGGAATGAGCAGTTCTTC. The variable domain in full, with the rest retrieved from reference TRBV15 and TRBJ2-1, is DAMVIQNPRYQVTQFGKPVTLSCSQTLNHNVMYWYQQKSSQAPKLLFHYYDKDFNNEADTPDNFQSRRPNTSFCFLDIRSPGLGDTAMYLCATSSPEQGAWGNEQFFGPGTRLTVL.